The T cell receptor beta chain described here comes from a study of T cells in Graves' hyperthyroidism and ophthalmopathy. RNA transcripts were the template for amplifying TCR beta CDR3 regions. The primer set for the first-round RT-PCR of the TCR CDR3 was HTBI. In TCRdb, the multiplex PCR reads were re-called with MiXCR into one record per CDR3 protein. The table includes 650,000 to 800,000 distinct CDR3 sequences, 45% detected once. Every diagnosis used clinical symptoms, serum thyroxine and TRAb, thyroid ultrasound and orbital computed tomography. Material for sequencing was peripheral blood or thyroid tissue (not recorded which). The clonotype was recovered from an adult man with Graves' disease, either hyperthyroidism or ophthalmopathy (not recorded which).

The CDR3 reads CASRVTRTSGGSETQYF. The CDR3 nucleotides are TGTGCCAGCAGGGTGACACGTACTAGCGGGGGGTCAGAGACCCAGTACTTC. The rearrangement uses TRBV7-3 and TRBJ2-5; 12 positions match TRBD2. V lost 6 bases and J lost 4; bases outside the gene matches: 12. This CDR3 is built from 17 residues. Germline V gene lookup returns CDR1 SGHTA and CDR2 FQGTGA.